This T cell receptor beta chain originates from a study of siplizumab effects on memory and regulatory T cells (dated by TCRdb to the late 2010s). Background for the entire study: Paired mixed lymphocyte reactions were run with siplizumab at approximately 0.98 ug/mL and without drug, across several responder-stimulator pairs. The study examined how the anti-CD2 antibody siplizumab affects alloreactive T-cell subsets in allogeneic mixed lymphocyte reactions built from human PBMCs. Study-wide conclusions, independent of this receptor: Unstimulated naive T cells appeared more diverse than memory T cells, and naive cells seemed to contribute substantially to the alloresponse. A naive or memory phenotype could not be assigned to roughly 75-95% of proliferating CD4+ or CD8+ clones. In reactions with siplizumab, an average of roughly 70% of mappable alloreactive CD4+ clones were Treg-derived, compared with about 27% in control reactions. The suppressive function of proliferating Tregs from siplizumab cultures was not functionally confirmed. The cumulative frequency of alloreactive sequences traceable to unstimulated CD4+ memory T cells was significantly reduced by siplizumab. Because sequences below about 10^-5 frequency were poorly captured, only a minor fraction of alloreactive clones could be mapped to unstimulated subsets.

Cells in the mixed lymphocyte reaction were cultured together at 37 degrees C for under seven days. After responder PBMCs were labelled with CFSE and stimulator PBMCs with Violet Dye, the two populations were combined at a 1:1 ratio. TCRbeta CDR3 sequencing was performed on sorted unstimulated T cells and on proliferating T cells recovered from mixed lymphocyte reactions. Fresh whole blood from about eleven HLA-typed healthy donors served as the source for isolating PBMCs. After the mixed lymphocyte reaction, proliferating CFSE-low responder T cells were FACS-sorted for TCR sequencing. Libraries were made using the immunoSEQ multiplex PCR assay. Each sample had roughly 100,000 TCR templates assayed by the deep sequencing platform. Genomic DNA extracted from sorted T cells was used for TCRbeta CDR3 sequencing. Per the authors' processing: Clonal analysis of TCRbeta CDR3 data was done in the R programming language. Alloreactive CD4+ and CD8+ clones were identified by comparing unstimulated samples to CFSE-low samples taken after the reaction. Regulatory or non-regulatory origin was assigned to alloreactive CD4+ clones by matching of sequences to sorted unstimulated Treg and non-Treg repertoires. Not all clones reach the TCRdb copy of this immuneACCESS table, which keeps in-frame sequences only. Checked studies attribute under half of the gap to unresolved V genes and leave the rest unexplained. D and trimming were read from the DNA, whereas the V and J calls and clone size are those reported in that table. The sample includes 13,000 to 15,000 clones, with about 46% observed a single time. Of the sample, approximately 8.6% is held by the ten largest clones.

This clone was recorded a few times. Its recognized antigen is unknown. The input lacks base qualities; no much larger clone sits a single base away. This receptor was taken from a human donor in good health; the cells came from an allogeneic mixed lymphocyte reaction. The specimen sequenced was CFSE-low (dividing) CD4+ T cells sorted from an allogeneic mixed lymphocyte reaction.

Read as DNA, the sequence is TGCGCCAGCAGCTTGGCAGGAAGGAACACTGAAGCTTTCTTT. It encodes CASSLAGRNTEAFF. The rearrangement combines TRBV5-1 with TRBJ1-1; too little of a D gene remains to name it. According to the germline V gene, CDR1 reads SGHRS and CDR2 reads YFSETQ. Taken from cysteine to phenylalanine, the CDR3 has 14 residues. CDR3 DNA is the only sequence kept; it has 42 bases, read in frame from the first base. Cut back by 0 bases and 1 base, the V and J ends lie 7 bases apart.